A single sample gave rise to the 3 T cell receptor beta chains below, sequenced in a study of beta chain features in type 1 diabetes. Sequencing targeted expressed TCRB transcripts, as all isolated RNA had been reverse transcribed. Sequencing used immunoSEQ multiplex PCR; TCRdb keeps in-frame clones, though not all of them. This table has some 410,000 clones, over 9.5% appearing once. The sequenced material came from naive CD4+ T cells from blood. Receptors originate from a woman under 30 in good health.

This clone was recorded a few times. The chain combines TRBV7-8 with TRBJ2-7; D unclear. CDR3 size: 13 residues. V gave up 5 bases and J gave up 5 bases, with 13 bases separating them. Germline assignment: CDR1 SGHVS and CDR2 FQNEAQ. The CDR3 bases are TGTGCCAGCAGCCCCCGAACTCCCAACGAGCAGTACTTC. This codes for CASSPRTPNEQYF.

The J gene is TRBJ2-2, the V gene TRBV21-1. TRBV21-1 is a listed pseudogene. The CDR3 runs 13 residues. CDR3 amino acids: CASSKAVAGELFF. CDR3 sequence (DNA): TGTGCCAGCAGCAAAGCGGTGGCCGGGGAGCTGTTTTTT.

This clone was counted a few times. The CDR3 reads CSVDTVNSGEQFF. The CDR3 region has the DNA TGCAGCGTTGATACGGTTAATTCGGGTGAGCAGTTCTTC. The rearrangement joins TRBV29-1 to TRBJ2-1, with D uncertain. Germline CDR1 reads SQVTM; CDR2 reads ANQGSEA. Trimming removed 3 bases at V and 9 bases at J, with 15 bases between. The CDR3 contains 13 residues.